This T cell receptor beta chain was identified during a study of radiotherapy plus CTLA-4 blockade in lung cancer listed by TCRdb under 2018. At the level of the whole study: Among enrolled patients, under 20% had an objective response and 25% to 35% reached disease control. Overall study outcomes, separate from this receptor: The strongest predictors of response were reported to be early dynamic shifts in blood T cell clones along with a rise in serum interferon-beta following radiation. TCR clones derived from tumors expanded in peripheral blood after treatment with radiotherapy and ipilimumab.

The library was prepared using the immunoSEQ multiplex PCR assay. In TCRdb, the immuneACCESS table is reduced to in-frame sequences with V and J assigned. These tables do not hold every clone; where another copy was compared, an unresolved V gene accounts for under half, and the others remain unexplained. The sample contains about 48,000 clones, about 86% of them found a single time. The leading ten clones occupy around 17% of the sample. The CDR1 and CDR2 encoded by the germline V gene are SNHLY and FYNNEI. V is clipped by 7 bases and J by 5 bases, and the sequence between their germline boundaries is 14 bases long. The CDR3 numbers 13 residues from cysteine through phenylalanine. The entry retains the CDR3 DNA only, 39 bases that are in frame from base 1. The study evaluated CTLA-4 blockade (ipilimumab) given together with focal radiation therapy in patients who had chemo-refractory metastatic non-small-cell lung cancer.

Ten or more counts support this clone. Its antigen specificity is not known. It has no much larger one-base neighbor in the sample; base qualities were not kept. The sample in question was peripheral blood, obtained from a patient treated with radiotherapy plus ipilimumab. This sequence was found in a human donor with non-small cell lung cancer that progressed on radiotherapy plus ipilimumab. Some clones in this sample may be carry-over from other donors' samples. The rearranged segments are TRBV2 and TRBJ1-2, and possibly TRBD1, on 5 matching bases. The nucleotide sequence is TGTGCCAGCATTAGACAGCTTGATTATGGCTACACCTTC. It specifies CASIRQLDYGYTF.